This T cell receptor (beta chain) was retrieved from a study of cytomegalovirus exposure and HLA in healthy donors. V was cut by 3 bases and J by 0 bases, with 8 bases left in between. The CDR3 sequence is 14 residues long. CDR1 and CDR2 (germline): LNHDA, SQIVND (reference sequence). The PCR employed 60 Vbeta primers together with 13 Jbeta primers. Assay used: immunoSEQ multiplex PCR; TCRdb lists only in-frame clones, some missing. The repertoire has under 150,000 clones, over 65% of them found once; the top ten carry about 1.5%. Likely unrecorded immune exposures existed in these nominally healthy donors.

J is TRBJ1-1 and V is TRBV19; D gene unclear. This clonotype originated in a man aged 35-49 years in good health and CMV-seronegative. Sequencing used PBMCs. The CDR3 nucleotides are TGTGCCAGTAGTATTGGGCAGTTGAACACTGAAGCTTTCTTT. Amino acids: CASSIGQLNTEAFF. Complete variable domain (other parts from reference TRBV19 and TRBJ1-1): DGGITQSPKYLFRKEGQNVTLSCEQNLNHDAMYWYRQDPGQGLRLIYYSQIVNDFQKGDIAEGYSVSREKKESFPLTVTSAQKNPTAFYLCASSIGQLNTEAFFGQGTRLTVV.